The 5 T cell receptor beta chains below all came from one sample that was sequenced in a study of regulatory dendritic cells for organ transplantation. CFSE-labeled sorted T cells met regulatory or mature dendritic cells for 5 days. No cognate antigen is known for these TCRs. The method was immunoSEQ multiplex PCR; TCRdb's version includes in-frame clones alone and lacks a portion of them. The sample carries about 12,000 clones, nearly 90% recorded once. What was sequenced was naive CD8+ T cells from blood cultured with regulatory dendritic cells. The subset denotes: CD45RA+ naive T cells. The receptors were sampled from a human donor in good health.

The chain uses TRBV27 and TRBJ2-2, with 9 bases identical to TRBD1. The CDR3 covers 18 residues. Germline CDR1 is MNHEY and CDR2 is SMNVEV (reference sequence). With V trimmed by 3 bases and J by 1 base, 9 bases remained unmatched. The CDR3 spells CASSLDIRDRVNTGELFF. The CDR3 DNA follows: TGTGCCAGCAGTTTGGACATCCGGGACAGGGTGAACACCGGGGAGCTGTTTTTT.

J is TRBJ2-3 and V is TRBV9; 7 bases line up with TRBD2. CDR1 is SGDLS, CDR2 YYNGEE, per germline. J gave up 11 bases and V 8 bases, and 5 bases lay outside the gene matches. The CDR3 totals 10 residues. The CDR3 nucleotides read TGTGCCAGTTCTGGGAGGGAGCAGTATTTT. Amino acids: CASSGREQYF.

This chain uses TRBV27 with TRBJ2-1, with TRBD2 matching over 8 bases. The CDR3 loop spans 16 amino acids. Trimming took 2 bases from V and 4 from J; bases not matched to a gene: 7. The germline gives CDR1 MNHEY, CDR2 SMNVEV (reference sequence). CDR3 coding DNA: TGTGCCAGCAGTTTACCCTCGGCGGGAGGATACAATGAGCAGTTCTTC. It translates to CASSLPSAGGYNEQFF.

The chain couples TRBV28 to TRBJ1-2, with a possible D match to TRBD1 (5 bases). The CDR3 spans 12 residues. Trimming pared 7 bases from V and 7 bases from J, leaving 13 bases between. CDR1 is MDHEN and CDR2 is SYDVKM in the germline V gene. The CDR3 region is CASTLGDLGYTF. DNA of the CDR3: TGTGCCAGCACCCTAGGGGATCTTGGCTACACCTTC.

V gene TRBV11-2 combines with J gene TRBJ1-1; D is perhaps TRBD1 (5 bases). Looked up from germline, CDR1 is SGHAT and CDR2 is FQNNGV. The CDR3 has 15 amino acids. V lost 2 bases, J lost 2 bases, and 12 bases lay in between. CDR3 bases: TGTGCCAGCAGCTTATATTACCAGGGAAACACTGAAGCTTTCTTT. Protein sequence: CASSLYYQGNTEAFF.